This T cell receptor beta chain appears in the sequencing data of a study of blood T cell repertoires in COVID-19. As for the study in general: Samples of COVID-19 (acute and convalescent) were obtained from the United States, Italy and Spain.

Method: immunoSEQ multiplex PCR; TCRdb's copy keeps in-frame clones and lacks some. This table holds 260,000 or so clones, 81% found once. CDR1 SGHTA and CDR2 FQGTGA come from the germline V gene. CDR3 length equals 16 residues. V lost 4 bases and J lost 4, with 19 bases in between. The Seattle site enrolled patients during active infection and followed them longitudinally. The TCR comes from a woman older than 75 with COVID-19, enrolled during active disease. The genes are TRBV7-3 and TRBJ1-2; TRBD1 is a possible D gene (5 bases). The sequenced sample consisted of peripheral blood. The CDR3 DNA is TGTGCCAGCAGCTCCCGTGGAAGGGGCCTCGGCTATGGCTACACCTTC. Amino acids: CASSSRGRGLGYGYTF.